This entry lists 23 T cell receptor beta chains sequenced from one sample in a study of cytomegalovirus exposure and HLA in healthy donors. Vbeta (60) and Jbeta (13) primers were used in the PCR. Sequencing was performed with immunoSEQ multiplex PCR; in TCRdb, only in-frame clones are kept and a portion is missing. The sample has some 110,000 clones, 79% seen once; the top ten hold around 3%. The sample was PBMCs. The receptors originated from a woman younger than 30 in good health and CMV-seropositive.

This chain joins TRBV11-2 and TRBJ2-4; D is perhaps TRBD1 (6 bases). Trimming took 8 bases from V and 6 from J, leaving 20 bases between them. The germline CDR1 and CDR2 sequences are SGHAT and FQNNGV. The CDR3 extends over 15 amino acids. The CDR3 DNA sequence: TGTGCCAGCCGCCGCGGCGTTACAGGGAGAAACATTCAGTACTTC. It is translated as CASRRGVTGRNIQYF. The full variable domain, with the rest looked up from reference TRBV11-2 and TRBJ2-4, is EAGVAQSPRYKIIEKRQSVAFWCNPISGHATLYWYQQILGQGPKLLIQFQNNGVVDDSQLPKDRFSAERLKGVDSTLKIQPAKLEDSAVYLCASRRGVTGRNIQYFGAGTRLSVL.

In this sample, this clone turned up a few times. The chain employs TRBV2 and TRBJ1-2; 11 bases map to TRBD1. The CDR3 contains 14 residues. Germline V gives CDR1 SNHLY, CDR2 FYNNEI. Losses at the gene ends were 8 bases for V and 8 bases for J; bases not matched to a gene: 10. This CDR3 reads CASPRTGGARGYTF. The CDR3 DNA reads as TGTGCCAGCCCAAGGACAGGGGGCGCCCGGGGCTACACCTTC.

The chain joins TRBV6-5 to TRBJ1-2; D is ambiguous. This CDR3 has 14 residues. Per germline, CDR1 MNHEY and CDR2 SVGAGI. The V gene lost 0 bases and the J gene lost 4 bases, with 9 bases spanning the gap. The CDR3 DNA reads TGTGCCAGCAGTTACTCGACAATTGCCTATGGCTACACCTTC. Translation: CASSYSTIAYGYTF.

This chain links TRBV6-5 with TRBJ1-1, with D possibly being TRBD1 (6 bases). The CDR3 has 14 residues. Per germline, CDR1 MNHEY and CDR2 SVGAGI. The V gene lost 11 bases and the J gene lost 4 bases, with 20 bases spanning the gap. The CDR3 nucleotides read TGTGCCGTAGCTTCCGGGACATTGAGCACTGAAGCTTTCTTT. Protein: CAVASGTLSTEAFF.

This sequence joins TRBV28 and TRBJ2-4; weak D call: TRBD1 (8 bases). Trimming removed 7 bases at V and 5 bases at J, with 12 bases between. The CDR3 consists of 13 residues. Per germline, CDR1 MDHEN and CDR2 SYDVKM. CDR3 sequence (DNA): TGTGCCAGCACAACAGGGGGGGAAAACATTCAGTACTTC. Amino acid sequence: CASTTGGENIQYF. The entire variable domain, with the rest obtained from reference TRBV28 and TRBJ2-4, is as follows: DVKVTQSSRYLVKRTGEKVFLECVQDMDHENMFWYRQDPGLGLRLIYFSYDVKMKEKGDIPEGYSVSREKKERFSLILESASTNQTSMYLCASTTGGENIQYFGAGTRLSVL.

V and J are TRBV2 and TRBJ2-7, with 7 nucleotides matching TRBD2. The germline CDR1 and CDR2 sequences are SNHLY and FYNNEI. V shed 7 bases, J shed 4 bases, and the junction held 7 bases outside the gene matches. The CDR3 has 13 residues. The CDR3 nucleotides are TGTGCCAGCACCAGGGCGGGAGTTTACGAGCAGTACTTC. It encodes CASTRAGVYEQYF.

The chain recombines TRBV7-3 with TRBJ2-1; TRBD2 aligns across 10 bases. Trimming took 1 base from V and 7 from J; bases not matched to a gene: 4. The CDR3 runs 15 residues. Germline CDR1 reads SGHTA; CDR2 reads FQGTGA. Here the CDR3 DNA reads TGTGCCAGCAGCTTAATAGCGGGAGGTGGGAATGAGCAGTTCTTC. This sequence encodes CASSLIAGGGNEQFF. Supplemented by reference TRBV7-3 and TRBJ2-1, the full variable domain reads GAGVSQTPSNKVTEKGKYVELRCDPISGHTALYWYRQSLGQGPEFLIYFQGTGAADDSGLPNDRFFAVRPEGSVSTLKIQRTERGDSAVYLCASSLIAGGGNEQFFGPGTRLTVL.

This chain joins TRBV6-4 and TRBJ2-7; 13 bases map to TRBD2. This CDR3 contains 16 residues. The J segment lost 2 bases and the V segment lost 2 bases, leaving 3 bases of the junction unmatched. The V gene's germline CDR1 is MRHNA and CDR2 SNTAGT. The CDR3 spells CASSDGLAGVAYEQYF. In DNA form, the CDR3 reads TGTGCCAGCAGTGACGGACTAGCGGGGGTGGCCTACGAGCAGTACTTC.

V usage is TRBV5-1 and J usage is TRBJ2-5; 9 nucleotides line up with TRBD1. V lost 2 bases and J lost 5; bases outside the gene matches: 4. CDR3 size: 14 residues. Germline lookup yields CDR1 SGHRS and CDR2 YFSETQ. The CDR3 DNA is TGCGCCAGCAGCTTCACAGGGGGCGGCGAGACCCAGTACTTC. It specifies CASSFTGGGETQYF. The entire variable domain, with the rest obtained from reference TRBV5-1 and TRBJ2-5, is as follows: KAGVTQTPRYLIKTRGQQVTLSCSPISGHRSVSWYQQTPGQGLQFLFEYFSETQRNKGNFPGRFSGRQFSNSRSEMNVSTLELGDSALYLCASSFTGGGETQYFGPGTRLLVL.

J is TRBJ2-7 and V is TRBV6-5, with TRBD1 matching 9 bases. V was pared by 9 bases and J by 3 bases, with 6 bases of the junction left unmatched. The CDR3 runs to 13 residues. The V gene's germline CDR1 is MNHEY and CDR2 SVGAGI. CDR3 DNA sequence: TGTGCCAGTACGAACAGGGGGCGCTACGAGCAGTACTTC. It yields the protein CASTNRGRYEQYF.

The sample holds one count of this clone. The chain links TRBV5-6 to TRBJ2-7; TRBD2 aligns across 7 bases. This CDR3 is built from 16 residues. Germline lookup yields CDR1 SGHDT and CDR2 YYEEEE. V shed 2 bases, J shed 4 bases, and the junction held 12 bases outside the gene matches. The DNA of the CDR3 is TGTGCCAGCAGCTTTAATCCGCTAGCGGCGGCGTACGAGCAGTACTTC. Translated: CASSFNPLAAAYEQYF.

The chain recombines TRBV2 with TRBJ2-2; 10 bases match TRBD2. J was trimmed by 4 bases and V by 3 bases; bases with no gene match: 2. The CDR3 runs to 15 residues. CDR1 SNHLY and CDR2 FYNNEI come from the germline V gene. The CDR3 region has the DNA TGTGCCAGCAGTGAGACTAGCGGGTTCACCGGGGAGCTGTTTTTT. This translates into CASSETSGFTGELFF.

This chain joins TRBV5-1 and TRBJ2-5, with 9 nucleotides matching TRBD2. The germline V gene encodes CDR1 SGHRS and CDR2 YFSETQ. V was pared by 0 bases and J by 4 bases, with 4 bases of the junction left unmatched. The CDR3 extends over 15 amino acids. This CDR3 reads CASSLEASGVETQYF. The CDR3 nucleotides read TGCGCCAGCAGCTTGGAGGCTAGCGGGGTAGAGACCCAGTACTTC.

This clone was seen a handful of times. The V and J genes are TRBV7-3 and TRBJ1-1; D is undetermined. Germline CDR1 reads SGHTA; CDR2 reads FQGTGA. The CDR3 contains 13 residues. Trimming took 0 bases from V and 4 from J, leaving 6 bases between them. Here the CDR3 DNA reads TGTGCCAGCAGCTTAACACAGAGCACTGAAGCTTTCTTT. Translation gives CASSLTQSTEAFF.

This clone was counted once. The V gene is TRBV19, the J gene TRBJ1-1; 8 bases agree with TRBD1. Germline V gene data show CDR1 as LNHDA and CDR2 as SQIVND (reference sequence). V lost 4 bases and J lost 0; bases outside the gene matches: 7. The CDR3 runs to 16 residues. CDR3 nucleotides: TGTGCCAGTAGTAACAGGGGGTTCCCGATGAACACTGAAGCTTTCTTT. Translating it yields CASSNRGFPMNTEAFF. Supplemented by reference TRBV19 and TRBJ1-1, the full variable domain reads DGGITQSPKYLFRKEGQNVTLSCEQNLNHDAMYWYRQDPGQGLRLIYYSQIVNDFQKGDIAEGYSVSREKKESFPLTVTSAQKNPTAFYLCASSNRGFPMNTEAFFGQGTRLTVV.

J is TRBJ1-1 and V is TRBV28, with D possibly being TRBD1 (6 bases). The V end lost 7 bases, the J end lost 4 bases, and 13 bases lay between the germline ends. The CDR3 totals 13 residues. Germline V lookup: CDR1 MDHEN, CDR2 SYDVKM. CDR3 amino acids: CASKLTGRTEAFF. In nucleotides, the CDR3 is TGTGCCAGCAAGTTAACAGGGCGCACTGAAGCTTTCTTT.

This sequence joins TRBV2 and TRBJ1-4; 7 bases line up with TRBD1. Per the germline V gene, CDR1 is SNHLY and CDR2 is FYNNEI. V lost 0 bases, J lost 7 bases, and 5 bases stayed unmatched. The length of the CDR3 is 15 residues. CDR3 nucleotide sequence: TGTGCCAGCAGTGAAGCTAGACAGGGTGGTGAAAAACTGTTTTTT. Translated, it gives CASSEARQGGEKLFF. Combining the CDR3 with reference TRBV2 and TRBJ1-4 gives the whole variable domain EPEVTQTPSHQVTQMGQEVILRCVPISNHLYFYWYRQILGQKVEFLVSFYNNEISEKSEIFDDQFSVERPDGSNFTLKIRSTKLEDSAMYFCASSEARQGGEKLFFGSGTQLSVL.

The V gene is TRBV27, the J gene TRBJ2-1; 7 bases are shared with TRBD2. CDR3 length equals 16 residues. V was pared by 5 bases and J by 7 bases, with 14 bases of the junction left unmatched. The germline V gene encodes CDR1 MNHEY and CDR2 SMNVEV (reference sequence). The CDR3 sequence is CASSILSGSLRNEQFF. CDR3 bases: TGTGCCAGCAGTATCCTTAGCGGGTCCCTCAGGAATGAGCAGTTCTTC.

This chain links TRBV13 with TRBJ2-5; TRBD1 matches at 9 bases. CDR1 is PRHDT, CDR2 FYEKMQ, per germline (reference sequence). J lost 3 bases, V lost 4 bases, and 9 bases had no gene match. The CDR3 is 16 residues long. CDR3 in amino acids: CASSSITRDREETQYF. CDR3 coding DNA: TGTGCCAGCAGCTCAATCACACGGGACAGGGAAGAGACCCAGTACTTC. Variable domain in full (rest from reference TRBV13 and TRBJ2-5): AAGVIQSPRHLIKEKRETATLKCYPIPRHDTVYWYQQGPGQDPQFLISFYEKMQSDKGSIPDRFSAQQFSDYHSELNMSSLELGDSALYFCASSSITRDREETQYFGPGTRLLVL.

The chain combines TRBV7-9 with TRBJ2-3; no clear D. This CDR3 spans 10 amino acids. CDR1 and CDR2 (germline): SEHNR, FQNEAQ (reference sequence). V was pared by 5 bases and J by 6 bases, with 3 bases between. The DNA of the CDR3 is TGTGCCAGCAGCCTCGATACGCAGTATTTT. Its translation: CASSLDTQYF.

This chain joins TRBV9 and TRBJ2-1; 8 bases are shared with TRBD2. The CDR3 extends over 14 amino acids. J gave up 6 bases and V 3 bases, and 5 bases lay outside the gene matches. CDR1 SGDLS and CDR2 YYNGEE come from the germline V gene. CDR3 coding DNA: TGTGCCAGCAGCGGTGGACTAGCCACCAATGAGCAGTTCTTC. Amino acids: CASSGGLATNEQFF. The full variable domain, in which reference TRBV9 and TRBJ2-1 provide the parts outside the CDR3, is DSGVTQTPKHLITATGQRVTLRCSPRSGDLSVYWYQQSLDQGLQFLIQYYNGEERAKGNILERFSAQQFPDLHSELNLSSLELGDSALYFCASSGGLATNEQFFGPGTRLTVL.

In nucleotides, the CDR3 is TGTGCCAGCAGCGCGACGGGACAGGGGGCACGCGGGGAGACCCAGTACTTC. This codes for CASSATGQGARGETQYF. This chain connects TRBV9 to TRBJ2-5, with TRBD1 matching 12 bases. The junction had 11 bases not matched to a gene; V was cut back by 3 bases and J by 5 bases. Germline V gives CDR1 SGDLS, CDR2 YYNGEE. This CDR3 is 17 amino acids long.

The J gene is TRBJ1-4, the V gene TRBV30, with D unresolved. Trimming removed 2 bases from V and 7 bases from J, with 8 bases in between. Per germline, CDR1 GTSNPN and CDR2 SVGIG (reference sequence). CDR3 length: 12 residues. The CDR3 region is CAWSREGEKLFF. In DNA form, the CDR3 reads TGTGCCTGGAGTAGGGAGGGTGAAAAACTGTTTTTT.